One and the same sample provided the 13 T cell receptor beta chains below, sequenced in a study of blood T cells in healthy people across ages. A J-beta primer mix and a sample-barcoded 5' primer were used in a second PCR of roughly 7 to 12 cycles. TCRdb ran MiXCR on the 5' RACE reads and lists one entry per CDR3 protein. The sample holds some 560,000 distinct CDR3 sequences, around 27% seen once. These sequences were also reported in another study, on T cells of mothers and their children.

The sequenced sample was blood. These receptors originate from a boy aged 2 to 9 in good health.

This clonotype was detected once. This chain connects TRBV12-3 or TRBV12-4 to TRBJ2-2; either TRBD1 or TRBD2 may fit D (6 bases each). V lost 7 bases, J lost 4 bases, and 22 bases lay in between. CDR3 length: 17 amino acids. CDR3 nucleotide sequence: TGTGCCAGCAAGGTGGAATGGGGCAGGGGACTCACCGGGGAGCTGTTTTTT. It specifies CASKVEWGRGLTGELFF.

This rearrangement joins TRBV12-3 or TRBV12-4 to TRBJ2-5; D gene unclear. The tail of the sequence fits TRBJ2-7 better, so the J call may be wrong. This CDR3 region has 14 residues. This CDR3 reads CASSDSARSYEQYF. The DNA of the CDR3 is TGTGCCAGCAGCGACTCGGCCCGTTCCTACGAGCAGTACTTC.

V usage is TRBV5-1 and J usage is TRBJ1-2; tentatively, D is TRBD1 (5 bases). Germline loops: CDR1 SGHRS, CDR2 YFSETQ. The CDR3 spans 16 residues. V was clipped by 2 bases and J by 4 bases, with 18 bases between them. CDR3 region: CASSLYRAGQGYGYTF. CDR3 DNA sequence: TGCGCCAGCAGCTTATATCGCGCAGGGCAAGGCTATGGCTACACCTTC.

This clonotype was seen more than once but under ten times. The chain links TRBV3-1 to TRBJ1-4; 10 bases match TRBD1. CDR1 LGHDT and CDR2 YNNKEL come from the germline V gene (reference sequence). The CDR3 has 17 residues. J gave up 7 bases and V 3 bases, and 11 bases lay outside the gene matches. CDR3 amino acids: CASSQGSTGGAAEKLFF. Here the CDR3 DNA reads TGTGCCAGCAGCCAGGGGTCGACAGGGGGCGCCGCTGAAAAACTGTTTTTT.

The genes are TRBV7-8 and TRBJ1-3; 7 bases fit TRBD1. The V gene end was trimmed by 3 bases and the J gene end by 0 bases; junction bases not matched to a gene: 17. Germline V CDR1 and CDR2: SGHVS, FQNEAQ. CDR3 length: 20 amino acids. CDR3 in DNA: TGTGCCAGCAGCTTCTTTTCCGGGACAGCTAATTTTTACTCTGGAAACACCATATATTTT. This codes for CASSFFSGTANFYSGNTIYF.

The chain links TRBV20-1 to TRBJ1-1; no clear D gene. There are 11 residues in the CDR3. CDR1 and CDR2 from the germline V gene are DFQATT and SNEGSKA (reference sequence). V was clipped by 0 bases and J by 7 bases, with 6 bases between them. In nucleotides, the CDR3 is TGCAGTGCTAGAGATCTCGTTGAAGCTTTCTTT. This gives the protein CSARDLVEAFF.

This clonotype was detected only a few times. The rearrangement uses TRBV4-3 and TRBJ2-6; D is unresolved. Looked up from germline, CDR1 is LGHNA and CDR2 is YSLEER. Trimming cost V 0 bases and J 0 bases, with 9 bases left between them. CDR3 size: 17 residues. CDR3 amino acids: CASSQDPGSSGANVLTF. Here the CDR3 DNA reads TGCGCCAGCAGCCAAGATCCCGGGTCCTCTGGGGCCAACGTCCTGACTTTC.

The gene calls are TRBV20-1 and TRBJ2-7, with D tentatively TRBD1 (6 bases). Germline V gene data show CDR1 as DFQATT and CDR2 as SNEGSKA (reference sequence). This CDR3 is built from 12 residues. V lost 3 bases and J lost 2, with 8 bases in between. This CDR3 is CSASSGAYEQYF. DNA for the CDR3: TGCAGTGCTAGCTCAGGGGCCTACGAGCAGTACTTC.

The chain carries TRBV6-2 or TRBV6-3 and TRBJ2-1; D possibly corresponds to TRBD1 (6 bases). This CDR3 spans 14 amino acids. Germline CDR1 and CDR2: MNHEY and SVGEGT. V lost 9 bases to trimming and J lost 4 bases, with 16 bases between them. The CDR3 coding sequence is TGTGCCAGTAAACCCAGGACAGCTTACAATGAGCAGTTCTTC. Its protein product is CASKPRTAYNEQFF.

This clonotype was detected only a few times. This rearrangement joins TRBV12-5 to TRBJ2-1, with 13 bases aligning to TRBD2. Germline-derived CDR1 and CDR2 are LGHNT and FRNRAP. CDR3 length equals 16 residues. V was pared by 3 bases and J by 8 bases, with 7 bases of the junction left unmatched. CDR3 sequence: CASGFLLAGGPYEQFF. The CDR3 coding sequence is TGTGCTAGTGGTTTCCTACTAGCGGGAGGGCCCTATGAGCAGTTCTTC.

The genes are TRBV24-1 and TRBJ2-1; 9 bases are a match to TRBD2. The CDR3 is 14 amino acids. V dropped 6 bases and J dropped 6; count of bases not matched to a gene: 5. Looked up from germline, CDR1 is KGHDR and CDR2 is SFDVKD. CDR3 DNA sequence: TGTGCCACCAGTCCCGCGGGGGGGCTCAATGAGCAGTTCTTC. Amino acids: CATSPAGGLNEQFF.

This sequence joins TRBV10-3 and TRBJ2-7; tentative D call: TRBD2 (6 bases). Germline V gene data show CDR1 as ENHRY and CDR2 as SYGVKD. This CDR3 has 13 residues. V lost 7 bases, J lost 7 bases, and 17 bases lay in between. The CDR3 DNA sequence: TGTGCCATCAACGTCCCGGGAGAGAGGGAGCAGTACTTC. Translated, it gives CAINVPGEREQYF.

This chain joins TRBV11-3 and TRBJ1-6; D is perhaps TRBD1 (6 bases). This CDR3 is built from 19 residues. Trimming removed 5 bases at V and 4 bases at J, with 24 bases between. Germline V gene data show CDR1 as SGHNT and CDR2 as YENEEA. CDR3 DNA sequence: TGTGCCAGCAGCCCCAGACAGGCAGTACCGCTACCTTATAATTCACCCCTCCACTTT. Translation: CASSPRQAVPLPYNSPLHF.